This TCR beta chain comes out of a study of T cell responses to AZD1222 COVID-19 vaccine. About the research overall: The analysis combined second doses at about 4 or about 12 weeks.

The CDR3 runs 13 residues. With V trimmed by 8 bases and J by 3 bases, 5 bases remained unmatched. Germline V CDR1 and CDR2: SNHLY, FYNNEI. Study conclusions and caveats: Repertoire collection took place solely once the T cell response had peaked. Recipients of two AZD1222 doses showed rising Spike-specific TCR breadth and depth. White British donors predominated, females outnumbered males, and clonal diversity was possibly underestimated.

On this clone itself: What it binds is not known.

Data came from immunoSEQ multiplex PCR; TCRdb stores just in-frame clones and leaves some out. The profile covers some 150,000 clones, with about 90% appearing a single time and around 1.9% taken by the ten largest. Sequences were derived from peripheral blood, sampled on day 0 of AZD1222 vaccination. This rearrangement joins TRBV2 to TRBJ1-2; 8 nucleotides line up with TRBD1. The sequence was collected from an adult in good health. CDR3 protein: CASAGQGHYGYTF. In DNA form, the CDR3 reads TGTGCCAGCGCTGGACAGGGTCACTATGGCTACACCTTC. Together with reference TRBV2 and TRBJ1-2, the CDR3 gives the full variable domain: EPEVTQTPSHQVTQMGQEVILRCVPISNHLYFYWYRQILGQKVEFLVSFYNNEISEKSEIFDDQFSVERPDGSNFTLKIRSTKLEDSAMYFCASAGQGHYGYTFGSGTRLTVV.